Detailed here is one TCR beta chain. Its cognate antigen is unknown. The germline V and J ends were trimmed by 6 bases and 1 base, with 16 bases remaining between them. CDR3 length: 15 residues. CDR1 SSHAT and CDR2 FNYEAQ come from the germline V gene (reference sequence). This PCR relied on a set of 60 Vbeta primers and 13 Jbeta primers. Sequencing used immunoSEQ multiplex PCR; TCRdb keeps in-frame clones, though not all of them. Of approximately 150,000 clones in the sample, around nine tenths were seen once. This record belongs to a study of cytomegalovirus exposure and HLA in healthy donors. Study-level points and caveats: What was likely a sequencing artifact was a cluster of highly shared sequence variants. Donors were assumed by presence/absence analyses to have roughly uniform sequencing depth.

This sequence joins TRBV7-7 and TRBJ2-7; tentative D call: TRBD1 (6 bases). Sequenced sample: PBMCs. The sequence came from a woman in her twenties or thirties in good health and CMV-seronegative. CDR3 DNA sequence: TGTGCCAGCAGTCCATCCCGGGACATATCCTACGAGCAGTACTTC. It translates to CASSPSRDISYEQYF.